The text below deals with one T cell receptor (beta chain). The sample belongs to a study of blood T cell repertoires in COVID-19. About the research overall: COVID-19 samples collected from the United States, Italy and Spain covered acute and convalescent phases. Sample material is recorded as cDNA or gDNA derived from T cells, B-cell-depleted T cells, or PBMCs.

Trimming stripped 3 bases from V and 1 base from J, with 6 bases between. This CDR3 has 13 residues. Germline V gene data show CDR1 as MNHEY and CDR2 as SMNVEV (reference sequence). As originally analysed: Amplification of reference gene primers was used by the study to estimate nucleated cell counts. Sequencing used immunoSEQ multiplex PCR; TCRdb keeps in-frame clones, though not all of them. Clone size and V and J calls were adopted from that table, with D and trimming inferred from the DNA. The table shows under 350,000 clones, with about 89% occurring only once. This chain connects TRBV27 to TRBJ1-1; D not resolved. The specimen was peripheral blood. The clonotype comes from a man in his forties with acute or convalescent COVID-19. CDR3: CASSLGQNTEAFF. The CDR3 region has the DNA TGTGCCAGCAGTTTGGGCCAGAACACTGAAGCTTTCTTT.